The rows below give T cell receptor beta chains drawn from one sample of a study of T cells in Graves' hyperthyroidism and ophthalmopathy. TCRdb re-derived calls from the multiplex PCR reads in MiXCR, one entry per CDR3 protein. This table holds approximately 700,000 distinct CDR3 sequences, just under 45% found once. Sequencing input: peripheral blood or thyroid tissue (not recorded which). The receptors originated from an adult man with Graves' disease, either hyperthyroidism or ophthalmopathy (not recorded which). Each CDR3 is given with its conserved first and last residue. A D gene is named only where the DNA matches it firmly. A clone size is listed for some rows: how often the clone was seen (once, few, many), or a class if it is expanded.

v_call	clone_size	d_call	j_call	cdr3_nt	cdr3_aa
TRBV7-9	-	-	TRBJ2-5	TGTGCCAGCAGCTTAACCCCGGGTCTTCAAGAGACCCAGTACTTC	CASSLTPGLQETQYF
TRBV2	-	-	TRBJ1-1	TGTGCCAGCTCACCAGTCCCGCCGAACACTGAAGCTTTCTTT	CASSPVPPNTEAFF
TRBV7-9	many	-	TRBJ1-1	TGTGCCAGCAGCTTAGTGGGGCATTCAGTGGCTTTCTTT	CASSLVGHSVAFF
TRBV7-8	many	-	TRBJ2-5	TGTGCCAGCAGCACCAGACCCCTAGTGAGAGAGACCCAGTACTTC	CASSTRPLVRETQYF
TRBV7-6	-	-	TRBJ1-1	TGTGCCAGCAGCCCTCCCGGTGTGGCGGGGGGCACTGAAGCTTTCTTT	CASSPPGVAGGTEAFF
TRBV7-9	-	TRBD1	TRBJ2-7	TGTGCCAGCAGCTTCCGGGACAGGGGGCTATCCGAGCAGTACTTC	CASSFRDRGLSEQYF
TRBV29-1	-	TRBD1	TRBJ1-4	TGCAGCGTGATCCCCGACAGGGACGGGGGGCGTGAAAAACTGTTTTTT	CSVIPDRDGGREKLFF
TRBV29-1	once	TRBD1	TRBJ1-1	TGCAGCAGTCTCCTTCCTGGACAGGGCCTCGATGAAGCTTTCTTT	CSSLLPGQGLDEAFF
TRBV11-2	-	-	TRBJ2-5	TGTGCCAGTAACGGGGGTGTGGAGACCCAGTACTTC	CASNGGVETQYF
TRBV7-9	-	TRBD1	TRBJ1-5	TGTGCCAGCAGCTTAGGGGCCCGAACAGGGGCCAAGAGCAATCAGCCCCAGCATTTT	CASSLGARTGAKSNQPQHF
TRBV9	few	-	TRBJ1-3	TGTGCCAGCAGCGTAGGCGGCCCCAGCTCTGGAAACACCATATATTTT	CASSVGGPSSGNTIYF
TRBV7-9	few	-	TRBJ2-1	TGTGCCAGCAGCACATCGCGCCATGAGCAGTTCTTC	CASSTSRHEQFF
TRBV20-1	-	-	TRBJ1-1	-	CSAPEGGGFGGGTFF
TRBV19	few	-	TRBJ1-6	TGTGCCAGTAGTAGCTCCGGACTTCGGGATTCACCCCTCCACTTT	CASSSSGLRDSPLHF
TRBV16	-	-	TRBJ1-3	TGTGCCAGCAGCCAACCGGACAAGCAAAACACCATATATTTT	CASSQPDKQNTIYF
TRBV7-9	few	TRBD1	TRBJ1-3	TGTGCCAGCAGCCGGGTCCGGGACAGGGGAATTCATAGAAACACCATATATTTT	CASSRVRDRGIHRNTIYF
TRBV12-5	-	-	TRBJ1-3	TGTGCTAGTGGTTTGTACAGCCGCTCTGGAAACACCATATATTTT	CASGLYSRSGNTIYF
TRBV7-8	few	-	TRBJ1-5	TGTGCCAGCAGCTTAGTCGGACCTGGGAGGCCCCAGCATTTT	CASSLVGPGRPQHF
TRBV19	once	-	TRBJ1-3	TGTGCCTGGAGTGGAGGAAACACCATATATTTT	CAWSGGNTIYF
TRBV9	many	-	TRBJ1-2	TGTGCCAGCAGCGTAGGGCCAGGGAATGGCTACACCTTC	CASSVGPGNGYTF
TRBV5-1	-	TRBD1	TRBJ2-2	TGCGCCAGCAGACGACAGGGGGATTTCGGGGAGCTGTTTTTT	CASRRQGDFGELFF
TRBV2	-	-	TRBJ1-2	TGTGCCAGACAGGGAGGCTATGGCTACACCTTC	CARQGGYGYTF
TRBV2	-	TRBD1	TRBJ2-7	TGTGCCAGCGGGACAGGGGCCCTCGAGCAGTACTTC	CASGTGALEQYF
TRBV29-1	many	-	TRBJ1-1	TGCAGCGGGCTTGTCAGGCGACGAATACGTGGGACTGAAGCTTTCTTT	CSGLVRRRIRGTEAFF
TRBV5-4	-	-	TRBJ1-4	TGTGCCAGCAGCTTGGGGGGTCCGCTTGCAACTAATGAAAAACTGTTTTTT	CASSLGGPLATNEKLFF
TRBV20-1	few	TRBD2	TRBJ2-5	TGCAGTGCTACTCCTAGCGGGAGGGACCCCGAGACCCAGTACTTC	CSATPSGRDPETQYF
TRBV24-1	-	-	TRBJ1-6	TGTGCCACCAGCGAGACAGCTAATTCACCCCTCCACTTT	CATSETANSPLHF
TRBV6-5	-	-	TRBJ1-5	TGTGCCAGCAGTTACTCGGTCGGGGGTAGCAATCAGCCCCAGCATTTT	CASSYSVGGSNQPQHF
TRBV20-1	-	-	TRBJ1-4	TGCAGTGCTAGAGACCGGGACAATGCTGAAAAACTGTTTTTT	CSARDRDNAEKLFF
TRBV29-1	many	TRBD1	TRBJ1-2	TGCAGCGTTGATACAGGGGGGCCTTATGGCTACACCTTC	CSVDTGGPYGYTF
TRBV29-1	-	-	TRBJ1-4	TGCAGCGTTCAAGCGGGAAACCGGGCCGGTGAAAAACTGTTTTTT	CSVQAGNRAGEKLFF
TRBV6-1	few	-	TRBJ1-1	TGTGCCAGCAGTCCCCGCCAGGACGGAAACACTGAAGCTTTCTTT	CASSPRQDGNTEAFF
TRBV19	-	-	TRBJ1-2	TGTGCCAGTCGGCCTTTCGGTGCAGGGAGTGTCTATGGCTACACCTTC	CASRPFGAGSVYGYTF
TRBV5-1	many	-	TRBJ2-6	TGCGCCAGCAGCCAAACAGGGCTCGTCCTGACTTTC	CASSQTGLVLTF
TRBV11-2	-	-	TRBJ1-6	TGTGCCAGCAGCTACCCGGACAGCCACCACTTT	CASSYPDSHHF
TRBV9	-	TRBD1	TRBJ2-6	TGTGCCAGCAGCGAAGACGGACAGGGGGCGCCTGGGGCCAACGTCCTGACTTTC	CASSEDGQGAPGANVLTF
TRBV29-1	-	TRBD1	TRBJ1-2	TGCAGTAAAGACAGGGCGCAGTATGGCTACACCTTC	CSKDRAQYGYTF
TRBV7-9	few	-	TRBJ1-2	TGCGCCAGCAGCCAAGTCGGCGGGGGGACTAACTATGGCTACACCTTC	CASSQVGGGTNYGYTF
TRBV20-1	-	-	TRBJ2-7	TGCAGTGCTAGCAGCCCGTTCCAGGGTATCTCCTACGAGCAGTACTTC	CSASSPFQGISYEQYF
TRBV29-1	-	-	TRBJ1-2	TGCAGCGTTGGACAGGCGGATGATGGCTACACCTTC	CSVGQADDGYTF
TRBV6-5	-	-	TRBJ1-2	TGTGCCAGCAGTTTTTCTCGGGACAATGGGTATGGCTACACCTTC	CASSFSRDNGYGYTF
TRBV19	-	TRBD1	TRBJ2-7	TGTGCCAGTAGTAAACACCGGGACAGGGGCTACGAGCAGTACTTC	CASSKHRDRGYEQYF
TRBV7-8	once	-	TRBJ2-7	TGTGCCAGCAGCTTCCTCGATAGGGGGGACTACGAGCAGTACTTC	CASSFLDRGDYEQYF
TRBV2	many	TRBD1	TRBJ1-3	TGTGCCACCCCAGGACAGGGGGTAGCTGGAAACACCATATATTTT	CATPGQGVAGNTIYF